This T cell receptor beta chain originates from a study of patients and donors after allogeneic stem cell transplantation. TCRdb recomputed calls from the RT-PCR reads with MiXCR, one row per CDR3 protein. In the table there are approximately 37,000 distinct CDR3 sequences, roughly 29% of which are singletons. CDR1 is DFQATT, CDR2 SNEGSKA, per germline (reference sequence). Between the trimmed V and J ends, which lost 4 bases and 8 bases, there was a span of 3 bases. The CDR3 is 9 amino acids. This clonotype was obtained from a human donor who was either an allogeneic HSCT recipient or a stem cell or donor lymphocyte infusion donor (not recorded which). It is not recorded whose cells these are; they may come from a transplant donor. What was sequenced was blood, either unsorted or a sorted T cell fraction (not recorded which). V and J are TRBV20-1 and TRBJ2-1; D gene uncertain. CDR3 nucleotides: TGCAGTGCTATCTATGAGCAGTTCTTC. Its translation: CSAIYEQFF.